This T cell receptor (beta chain) is from a study of cytomegalovirus exposure and HLA in healthy donors. Study outcomes and limitations: Subsequent analysis of the 100 to 150 validation repertoires found a tendency for first-cohort TCR clusters to co-occur. Investigators reported 164 TCR beta chains as tied to cytomegalovirus. Rare TCR sequences dominated, though some public TCRs recurred in many donors.

Regarding this clone: Its antigen is not identified.

TCRdb keeps only in-frame clones here, not all; method: immunoSEQ multiplex PCR. The sample holds tens of thousands of clones; about 88% are singletons and the top ten take about 1%. This CDR3 has 15 amino acids. Germline V gene data show CDR1 as SGHRS and CDR2 as YFSETQ. Trimming at V came to 0 bases and at J to 6 bases, leaving 8 bases not matched to a gene. This chain links TRBV5-1 with TRBJ1-2; 7 bases align to TRBD1. The TCR was taken from a man aged 18 to 30 in good health and CMV-seronegative. Specimen: PBMCs. CDR3 sequence reads: CASSLVGGGEDGYTF. The CDR3 DNA is TGCGCCAGCAGCTTGGTTGGAGGGGGCGAGGATGGCTACACCTTC.